The 16 T cell receptor beta chains below were found in one sample sequenced in a study of vaccination and CD4 T cells after COVID-19. Described time point: late sampling 161 to 241 days after vaccination in three convalescent patients. Treatment meaning: approximately 11-day PBMC culture with coronavirus spike peptide pools or control peptides (ViraFEST assay). The antigens these receptors bind are not known. Sequencing of the DNA from cultured CD4+ T cells was carried out with the Oncomine TCR Beta short-read assay. TCRdb re-analysed the PCR reads in MiXCR, keeping a single row per CDR3 protein. The sample yields 15,000 to 20,000 distinct CDR3 sequences, under 55% seen once. The source was CD4+ T cells from blood, cultured in vitro, collected about 7 months after SARS-CoV-2 vaccination. Source of these receptors: a human donor who had recovered from COVID-19.

This chain joins TRBV4-1 and TRBJ2-3; TRBD2 aligns across 7 bases. This CDR3 has 17 amino acids. Germline CDR1 is MGHRA and CDR2 is YSYEKL. The trim removed 2 bases at V and 4 bases at J, leaving 12 bases unmatched. Written as DNA, the CDR3 is TGCGCCAGCAGCCAAATAAGACTAGCAGTTTTGGCAGATACGCAGTATTTT. It translates to CASSQIRLAVLADTQYF.

This clonotype has only a few counts. The chain employs TRBV6-5 and TRBJ1-2; the match to TRBD1 covers 11 bases. Germline V gene sequence: CDR1 MNHEY, CDR2 SVGAGI. The CDR3 runs 14 residues. The junction had 2 bases not matched to a gene; V was cut back by 4 bases and J by 4 bases. CDR3 in DNA: TGTGCCAGCAGTTGGACAGGGGGCGCCTATGGCTACACCTTC. This translates into CASSWTGGAYGYTF.

This clonotype was counted between two and nine times. This chain uses TRBV27 with TRBJ2-1; D might be TRBD2 (6 bases). The CDR3 contains 13 residues. V was clipped by 3 bases and J by 9 bases, with 12 bases between them. Germline V lookup: CDR1 MNHEY, CDR2 SMNVEV (reference sequence). The CDR3 nucleotides read TGTGCCAGCAGTTTTCTCCGGCGGGGTGAGCAGTTCTTC. Protein: CASSFLRRGEQFF.

This clonotype appeared a few times. The J gene is TRBJ1-1, the V gene TRBV19, with D unclear. Trimming left V 11 bases short and J 6 bases short, with 16 bases between. Germline CDR1 reads LNHDA; CDR2 reads SQIVND (reference sequence). The length of the CDR3 is 12 residues. CDR3 in amino acids: CASDLGGAEAFF. The CDR3 region has the DNA TGTGCCTCCGACCTAGGTGGCGCTGAAGCTTTCTTT.

This rearrangement joins TRBV7-9 to TRBJ2-1, with 9 nucleotides matching TRBD2. The CDR3 is 15 amino acids. The germline gives CDR1 SEHNR, CDR2 FQNEAQ (reference sequence). The junction had 4 bases not matched to a gene; V was cut back by 3 bases and J by 4 bases. CDR3 sequence reads: CASSFLAGTYNEQFF. The DNA for the CDR3 is TGTGCCAGCAGCTTCCTAGCGGGAACTTACAATGAGCAGTTCTTC. Full variable domain (missing parts from reference TRBV7-9 and TRBJ2-1): DTGVSQNPRHKITKRGQNVTFRCDPISEHNRLYWYRQTLGQGPEFLTYFQNEAQLEKSRLLSDRFSAERPKGSFSTLEIQRTEQGDSAMYLCASSFLAGTYNEQFFGPGTRLTVL.

The chain carries TRBV7-3 and TRBJ1-1, with TRBD1 identical over 7 bases. The trim removed 5 bases at V and 3 bases at J, leaving 6 bases unmatched. The length of the CDR3 is 14 residues. Per the germline V gene, CDR1 is SGHTA and CDR2 is FQGTGA. The CDR3 DNA sequence: TGTGCCAGCAGCCGCGGACAGGAAGACACTGAAGCTTTCTTT. This sequence encodes CASSRGQEDTEAFF.

The V call is TRBV15, the J call TRBJ2-5; TRBD1 is a possible D gene (5 bases). The germline gives CDR1 LNHNV, CDR2 YYDKDF (reference sequence). The length of the CDR3 is 15 residues. V lost 3 bases and J 5 bases, leaving 16 bases between the germline ends. The CDR3 reads CATSRTAGRGETQYF. The CDR3 DNA is TGTGCCACCAGCAGGACGGCAGGGCGTGGGGAGACCCAGTACTTC.

This clonotype appeared a few times. The chain combines TRBV24-1 with TRBJ2-1, with 11 bases identical to TRBD2. Germline trimming cut 3 bases from V and 9 bases from J; bases unmatched to any gene: 9. Germline CDR1 reads KGHDR; CDR2 reads SFDVKD. This CDR3 is 16 amino acids long. The CDR3 region is CATSDRSSGRRGEQFF. The DNA for the CDR3 is TGTGCCACCAGTGATCGGTCTAGCGGGAGGCGGGGTGAGCAGTTCTTC.

The chain joins TRBV20-1 to TRBJ2-5, with D possibly called TRBD1 or TRBD2 (7 bases each). Germline CDR1 and CDR2: DFQATT and SNEGSKA (reference sequence). V gave up 6 bases and J gave up 5 bases, with 13 bases separating them. The CDR3 contains 12 residues. CDR3 in amino acids: CSARGGLETQYF. CDR3 DNA: TGCAGTGCCAGGGGGGGGCTGGAGACCCAGTACTTC.

This clonotype was observed a handful of times. This chain joins TRBV27 and TRBJ1-6; D unresolved. The germline V and J ends were trimmed by 3 bases and 7 bases, with 4 bases remaining between them. Germline V CDR1 and CDR2: MNHEY, SMNVEV (reference sequence). The length of the CDR3 is 12 residues. CDR3 nucleotide sequence: TGTGCCAGCAGTTTGATCAATTCACCCCTCCACTTT. It is translated as CASSLINSPLHF.

This clonotype was observed a few times. The rearrangement links TRBV2 to TRBJ2-5; 7 bases are shared with TRBD1. Germline trimming cut 6 bases from V and 10 bases from J; bases unmatched to any gene: 11. Germline V CDR1 and CDR2: SNHLY, FYNNEI. The CDR3 contains 13 residues. The CDR3 reads CASRENRGVSQYF. CDR3 in DNA: TGTGCCAGCAGGGAGAACAGGGGTGTCAGCCAGTACTTC.

The J gene is TRBJ1-2, the V gene TRBV6-1; 8 nucleotides align to TRBD1. This CDR3 contains 15 residues. The junction had 12 bases not matched to a gene; V was cut back by 6 bases and J by 6 bases. The germline gives CDR1 MNHNS, CDR2 SASEGT. The CDR3 region has the DNA TGTGCCAGCAGAAGCACAGGGGGTTGGGCGAATGGCTACACCTTC. It translates to CASRSTGGWANGYTF.

This clonotype was picked up a small number of times. V gene TRBV11-2 combines with J gene TRBJ2-6; D possibly uses TRBD1 or TRBD2 (6 bases each). The CDR3 contains 17 residues. Trimming removed 7 bases from V and 2 bases from J, with 18 bases in between. CDR1 is SGHAT, CDR2 FQNNGV, per germline. CDR3 protein: CASNALPGAPGANVLTF. CDR3 DNA: TGTGCCAGCAACGCCCTCCCGGGGGCTCCTGGGGCCAACGTCCTGACTTTC.

The chain employs TRBV7-9 and TRBJ2-1; 11 bases line up with TRBD2. Germline lookup yields CDR1 SEHNR and CDR2 FQNEAQ (reference sequence). The V gene end was trimmed by 8 bases and the J gene end by 7 bases; junction bases not matched to a gene: 10. The CDR3 totals 15 residues. CDR3 in amino acids: CASAPLAGGSNEQFF. CDR3 DNA sequence: TGTGCCAGCGCCCCCCTAGCGGGAGGATCTAATGAGCAGTTCTTC.

This chain joins TRBV7-8 and TRBJ2-1; 8 bases align to TRBD2. Trimming took 2 bases from V and 6 from J; bases not matched to a gene: 6. Germline assignment: CDR1 SGHVS and CDR2 FQNEAQ. This CDR3 spans 15 amino acids. Written as DNA, the CDR3 is TGTGCCAGCAGCTTACGGGAGGGCCCTCGCAATGAGCAGTTCTTC. Protein: CASSLREGPRNEQFF.

This clonotype was seen a handful of times. The chain joins TRBV7-9 to TRBJ2-5; 7 positions match TRBD1. Losses at the gene ends were 1 base for V and 2 bases for J; bases not matched to a gene: 4. The CDR3 covers 15 residues. Germline V CDR1 and CDR2: SEHNR, FQNEAQ (reference sequence). DNA for the CDR3: TGTGCCAGCAGCTTAGACCCGGGACAGCAAGAGACCCAGTACTTC. Translating gives CASSLDPGQQETQYF.